Following are 10 T cell receptor beta chains from one sample sequenced in a study of cytomegalovirus exposure and HLA in healthy donors. This PCR relied on a set of 60 Vbeta primers and 13 Jbeta primers. Clones were read by immunoSEQ multiplex PCR, and TCRdb kept only the in-frame ones, dropping some. There are under 200,000 clones in the sample; around 78% occur only once, and roughly 1.5% lies in the top ten. The specimen was PBMCs. These receptors originate from a man in his forties or fifties in good health and CMV-seronegative.

This clone was detected once. V is TRBV6-5 and J is TRBJ2-3; 8 positions match TRBD1. Trimming at V came to 0 bases and at J to 2 bases, leaving 4 bases not matched to a gene. The CDR3 loop spans 16 amino acids. Germline V lookup: CDR1 MNHEY, CDR2 SVGAGI. The CDR3 bases are TGTGCCAGCAGTTACTCGATGGACAGGGTCACAGATACGCAGTATTTT. Translation: CASSYSMDRVTDTQYF.

The chain joins TRBV7-9 to TRBJ2-7; 8 nucleotides line up with TRBD1. This CDR3 has 16 amino acids. The V and J ends lost 5 bases and 1 base, in that order; junction bases with no gene match: 10. CDR1 SEHNR and CDR2 FQNEAQ come from the germline V gene (reference sequence). CDR3 coding DNA: TGTGCCAGCAGCCCACGACCAGGGACAGGTTCCTACGAGCAGTACGTC. Translated, it gives CASSPRPGTGSYEQYV.

This clone showed up just a few times. The V and J genes are TRBV21-1 and TRBJ2-2; the table's D call TRBD2 went unverified against the DNA. TRBV21-1 is a known pseudogene. CDR3 length equals 13 residues. This chain's CDR3 is CASGTTDTGELFF. For the CDR3, the DNA is TGTGCCAGCGGGACTACGGACACCGGGGAGCTGTTTTTT.

The chain has TRBV12-5 and TRBJ1-2; 7 nucleotides agree with TRBD1. Per the germline V gene, CDR1 is LGHNT and CDR2 is FRNRAP. This CDR3 region has 14 residues. The V gene end was trimmed by 4 bases and the J gene end by 5 bases; junction bases not matched to a gene: 7. CDR3 nucleotides: TGTGCTAGTGGTTCACCGGACAGGCAATATGGCTACACCTTC. It specifies CASGSPDRQYGYTF.

The chain couples TRBV6-1 to TRBJ1-2; no reliable D call. Germline V CDR1 and CDR2: MNHNS, SASEGT. CDR3 length equals 15 residues. Trimming left V 6 bases short and J 1 base short, with 15 bases between. In DNA, the CDR3 is TGTGCCAGCAGAAGGACTCACCTCGATAACTATGGCTACACCTTC. Its translation: CASRRTHLDNYGYTF.

This clone was seen a handful of times. The chain recombines TRBV27 with TRBJ1-2, with TRBD1 matching over 9 bases. V lost 6 bases and J lost 3; bases outside the gene matches: 5. The CDR3 is made up of 14 amino acids. The V gene's germline CDR1 is MNHEY and CDR2 SMNVEV (reference sequence). The CDR3 reads CASSYTGGDYGYTF. In DNA, the CDR3 is TGTGCCAGCAGCTATACAGGGGGCGACTATGGCTACACCTTC.

The CDR3 coding sequence is TGTGCCAGCACCCAAGCGGGGGATGAGCAGTTCTTC. Protein product: CASTQAGDEQFF. V and J are TRBV6-6 and TRBJ2-7; 8 bases fit TRBD2. The J call is doubtful: the DNA matches TRBJ2-1 better. The CDR3 has 12 amino acids. Germline V gives CDR1 MNHNY, CDR2 SVGAGI (reference sequence).

CDR3 coding DNA: TGTGCCAGCAGCCAAGCGAACATTCAGTACTTC. Translation gives CASSQANIQYF. V gene TRBV5-8 combines with J gene TRBJ2-4; D is ambiguous. The CDR3 is made up of 11 amino acids. V lost 4 bases and J 7 bases, leaving 6 bases between the germline ends. The germline V gene encodes CDR1 SGHTS and CDR2 YDEGEE. Looking up the rest from reference TRBV5-8 and TRBJ2-4 gives the full variable domain: EAGVTQSPTHLIKTRGQQATLRCSPISGHTSVYWYQQALGLGLQFLLWYDEGEERNRGNFPPRFSGRQFPNYSSELNVNALELEDSALYLCASSQANIQYFGAGTRLSVL.

The chain uses TRBV9 and TRBJ1-1; D is perhaps TRBD1 (5 bases). Trimming removed 0 bases from V and 3 bases from J, with 9 bases in between. This CDR3 is built from 14 residues. The V gene's germline CDR1 is SGDLS and CDR2 YYNGEE. In nucleotides, the CDR3 is TGTGCCAGCAGCGTAGGGGGGGGATACACTGAAGCTTTCTTT. It encodes CASSVGGGYTEAFF.

The chain carries TRBV10-2 and TRBJ1-4; D is undetermined. The V end was cut by 3 bases, the J end by 5 bases, with 4 bases between. CDR3 length equals 12 residues. Germline-derived CDR1 and CDR2 are WSHSY and SAAADI. The DNA for the CDR3 is TGCGCCAGCAGTGACAGGAATGAAAAACTGTTTTTT. As protein: CASSDRNEKLFF.